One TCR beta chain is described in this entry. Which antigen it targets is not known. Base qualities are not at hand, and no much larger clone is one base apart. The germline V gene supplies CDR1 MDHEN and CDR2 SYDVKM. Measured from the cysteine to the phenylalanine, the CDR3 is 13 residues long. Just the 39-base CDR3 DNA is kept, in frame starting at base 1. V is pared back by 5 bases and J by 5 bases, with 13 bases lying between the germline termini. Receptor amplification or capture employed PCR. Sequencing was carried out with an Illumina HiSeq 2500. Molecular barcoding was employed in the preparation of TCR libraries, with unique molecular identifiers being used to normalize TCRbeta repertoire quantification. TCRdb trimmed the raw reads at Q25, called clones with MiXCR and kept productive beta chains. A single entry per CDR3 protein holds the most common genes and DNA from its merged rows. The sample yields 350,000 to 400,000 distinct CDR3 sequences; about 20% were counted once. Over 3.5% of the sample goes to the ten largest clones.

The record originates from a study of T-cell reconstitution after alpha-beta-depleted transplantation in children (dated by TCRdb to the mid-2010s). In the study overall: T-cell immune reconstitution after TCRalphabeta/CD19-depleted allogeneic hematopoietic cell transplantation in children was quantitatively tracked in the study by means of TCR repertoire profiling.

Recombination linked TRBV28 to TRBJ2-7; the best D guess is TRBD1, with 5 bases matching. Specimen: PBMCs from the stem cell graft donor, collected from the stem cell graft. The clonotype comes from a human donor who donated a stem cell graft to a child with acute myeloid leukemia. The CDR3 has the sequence CASSLSQGNEQYF. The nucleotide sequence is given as TGTGCCAGCAGTCTAAGTCAGGGTAACGAGCAGTACTTC.